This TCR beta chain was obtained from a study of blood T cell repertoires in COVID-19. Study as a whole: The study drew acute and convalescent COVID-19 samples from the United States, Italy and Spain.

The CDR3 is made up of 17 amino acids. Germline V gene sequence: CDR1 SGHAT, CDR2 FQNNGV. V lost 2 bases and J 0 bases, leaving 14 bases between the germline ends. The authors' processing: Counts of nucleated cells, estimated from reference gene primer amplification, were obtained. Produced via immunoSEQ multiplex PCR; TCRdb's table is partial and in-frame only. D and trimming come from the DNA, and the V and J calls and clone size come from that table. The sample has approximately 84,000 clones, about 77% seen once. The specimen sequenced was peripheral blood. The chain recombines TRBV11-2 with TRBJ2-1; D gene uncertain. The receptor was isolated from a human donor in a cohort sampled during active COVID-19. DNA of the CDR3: TGTGCCAGCAGCTTAAATTCCGTACGCAGCTCCTACAATGAGCAGTTCTTC. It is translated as CASSLNSVRSSYNEQFF.